This T cell receptor (beta chain) was retrieved from a study of T cell responses to AZD1222 COVID-19 vaccine. General study findings and limits: Increases in Spike-specific TCR breadth and depth were seen after two AZD1222 doses. There were mostly white British donors and more females than males, and clonal diversity was possibly underestimated.

Some clones are missing from TCRdb's copy, which holds only in-frame ones; the method was immunoSEQ multiplex PCR. This table has fewer than 150,000 clones, over 90% appearing once. Trimming took 5 bases from V and 0 from J, leaving 17 bases between them. The V gene's germline CDR1 is LNHNV and CDR2 YYDKDF (reference sequence). The CDR3 is made up of 16 amino acids. Concerning this clone itself: As yet, its antigen is unknown.

V usage is TRBV15 and J usage is TRBJ2-7, with D perhaps assigned TRBD1 or TRBD2 (5 bases each). The sequence derives from an adult in good health. Material: peripheral blood, obtained on day 0 of AZD1222 vaccination. The CDR3 loop is CATSFRTGTVSYEQYF. The CDR3 nucleotides are TGTGCCACCAGCTTTCGAACCGGGACCGTCTCCTACGAGCAGTACTTC.